One T cell receptor (beta chain) is described in this entry. Assembly of TCR beta libraries relied on iRepertoire HTBI primers together with Arm-PCR of CDR3 regions. From the multiplex PCR reads, TCRdb called clonotypes with MiXCR, one entry per CDR3 protein. Of about 530,000 distinct CDR3 sequences detected, roughly 15% appear once; the ten largest clones hold 25%. This entry belongs to a study of regulatory T cells in long-lasting Graves disease. This CDR3 has 15 amino acids. V dropped 4 bases and J dropped 2 bases, with 14 bases sitting between them. Germline lookup yields CDR1 SGHRS and CDR2 YFSETQ. Sample time point: newly diagnosed GD, antithyroid drugs for less than 3 months. The TCR library used RNA extracted from PBMCs. These same records also appear under a second study, on T cells in Graves' hyperthyroidism and ophthalmopathy. In that study: Uncontrolled infection, other autoimmune disease, pregnancy and lactation each barred patients from inclusion. Peripheral blood also featured most of the thyroid clonotypes expanded above 0.001.

The material sequenced was peripheral blood mononuclear cells (PBMCs), taken at new diagnosis, from a patient treated with antithyroid drugs. The gene calls are TRBV5-1 and TRBJ2-3; tentatively, D is TRBD1 (6 bases). The clonotype originates from a woman aged 40 to 65 with Graves disease. The chain's CDR3 is CASSPDSPNTDTQYF. CDR3 DNA sequence: TGCGCCAGCAGCCCGGACAGTCCTAACACAGATACGCAGTATTTT.